A selection of T cell receptor beta chains follows, all from one sample in a study of human T cells and chemical hapten exposure. TCRdb reanalysed the RACE reads using MiXCR and keeps one entry per CDR3 protein. Altogether approximately 400,000 distinct CDR3 sequences are present, nearly 5% being singletons, with the ten largest covering about 2.2%. The sequencing here drew on whole blood, taken in connection with sensitization to the hapten diphenylcyclopropenone (DPC). All receptors derive from a woman aged 45 to 65 with alopecia areata. Some clones in this sample may be carry-over from other donors' samples. The CDR3 runs from the conserved cysteine through the conserved F or W. Each record gives: D gene, V gene, clone size, J gene, CDR3 DNA, CDR3 protein. The D gene is left open where the match is weak. For some rows the clone size is stated as once, few or many, or as a class when expanded; others skip it.

.	TRBV29-1	many	TRBJ1-1	TGCAGCGTCCATGGAGGGGGTAAGGGCACTGAAGCTTTCTTT	CSVHGGGKGTEAFF
.	TRBV12-3/TRBV12-4	many	TRBJ2-3	TGTGCCAGCAGTCTGAGGGGGGGTGCGCCAGATACGCAGTATTTT	CASSLRGGAPDTQYF
.	TRBV21-1	few	TRBJ2-7	TGTGCCAGCAGCGCAAAAGGGCCCCTTCATGCCGTGTACGAGCAGTACTTC	CASSAKGPLHAVYEQYF
.	TRBV5-6	many	TRBJ2-2	TGTGCCAGCAGCCTCCTCGGGGCTAGCTCAATGAACACCGGGGAGCTGTTTTTT	CASSLLGASSMNTGELFF
TRBD1	TRBV7-6	many	TRBJ2-1	TGTGCCAGCAGCCGGACAGGGAACAATGAGCAGTTCTTC	CASSRTGNNEQFF
.	TRBV29-1	many	TRBJ1-1	TGCAGCTTCGGACACTTCCCTGAAGCTTTCTTT	CSFGHFPEAFF
.	TRBV6-5	.	TRBJ1-2	TGTGCCAGCCGAACCGGATTAATGGATGGCTACACCTTC	CASRTGLMDGYTF
TRBD1	TRBV30	few	TRBJ1-5	TGTGCCTGGAGTGAGGACAGGGCTAACCAGCCCCAGCATTTT	CAWSEDRANQPQHF
TRBD2	TRBV7-9	few	TRBJ2-5	TGTGCCAGCAGCTTGAGGGACTACCCTGCGAAAGAGACCCAGTACTTC	CASSLRDYPAKETQYF
.	TRBV6-6	.	TRBJ2-7	TGTGCCAGCAGTTATTGGCAGCCCCCTTACGAGCAGTACTTC	CASSYWQPPYEQYF
TRBD1	TRBV27	.	TRBJ1-6	TGTGCCAGCAGTTCCTACCGGGACAGGGCATCTTATAATTCACCCCTCCACTTT	CASSSYRDRASYNSPLHF
.	TRBV30	few	TRBJ2-7	TGTGCCTGGAGCGCCGGAGGAGGGGTAGAGCAGTACTTC	CAWSAGGGVEQYF
.	TRBV29-1	.	TRBJ1-2	TGCAGCGTTGAAGTACAGGGAAGCTATGGCTACACCTTC	CSVEVQGSYGYTF
.	TRBV6-5	many	TRBJ2-3	TGTGCCAGCAGGGATATGATAAACACAGATACGCAGTATTTT	CASRDMINTDTQYF
.	TRBV11-2	many	TRBJ2-6	TGTGCCAGCAGCTTAGAGCCATCTGGGGCCAACGTCCTGACTTTC	CASSLEPSGANVLTF
.	TRBV4-1	many	TRBJ1-1	TGCGCCAGCAGCCCTACCTGGGGGACTGAAGCTTTCTTT	CASSPTWGTEAFF
.	TRBV5-1	.	TRBJ2-7	TGCGCCAGCAGCTTGGCGTCAGCTCAATACGAGCAGTACTTC	CASSLASAQYEQYF
TRBD1	TRBV4-3	.	TRBJ2-7	TGCGCCAGCAGCCTGTACAGGGGACAAGATGTGGAGCAGTACTTC	CASSLYRGQDVEQYF
TRBD1	TRBV28	many	TRBJ1-5	TGTGCCACCCGAGGAGGGACAGGGGGCAATCAGCCCCAGCATTTT	CATRGGTGGNQPQHF
TRBD1	TRBV12-3/TRBV12-4	.	TRBJ1-2	TGTGCCAGCAGTTCGACAGGGGGAAGTAACTATGGCTACACCTTC	CASSSTGGSNYGYTF
.	TRBV12-3/TRBV12-4	few	TRBJ1-5	TGTGCCAGCTGGGGGGCCATAAATCAGCCCCAGCATTTT	CASWGAINQPQHF
.	TRBV9	many	TRBJ1-1	TGTGCCAGCAGCGGGGGTGTGGGCACTGAAGCTTTCTTT	CASSGGVGTEAFF
.	TRBV10-3	few	TRBJ1-6	TGTGCCATCGGCCGGGGCGATAATTCACCCCTCCACTTT	CAIGRGDNSPLHF
.	TRBV9	many	TRBJ2-7	TGTGCCAGCAGCGTAGGTACAGGATTGGACGAGCAGTACTTC	CASSVGTGLDEQYF
.	TRBV12-3/TRBV12-4	few	TRBJ2-3	TGTGCCAGCAGTCCCACCTGGGGGAGTACAGATACGCAGTATTTT	CASSPTWGSTDTQYF
TRBD2	TRBV7-8	many	TRBJ2-5	TGTGCCAGCAGTTTGCGAGCGGGAGGAGAGACCCAGTACTTC	CASSLRAGGETQYF
TRBD1	TRBV12-3/TRBV12-4	few	TRBJ1-2	TGTGCCAGCAGTGCAGGGGGCTATAAGGACTATGGCTACACCTTC	CASSAGGYKDYGYTF
TRBD1	TRBV29-1	.	TRBJ2-4	TGCAGCGCCGAAGGCCAGGGGGCAAACATTCAGTACTTC	CSAEGQGANIQYF
.	TRBV10-3	many	TRBJ2-7	TGTGCCATCAGTGACTCGACGGCCTCCTACGAGCAGTACTTC	CAISDSTASYEQYF
TRBD2	TRBV6-5	many	TRBJ2-1	TGTGCCAGCAGTTTTCGGACTAGCGGGTACAATGAGCAGTTCTTC	CASSFRTSGYNEQFF
.	TRBV20-1	.	TRBJ2-4	TGCAGTGCTAGACTCCGGGACCGGCAAAACATTCAGTACTTC	CSARLRDRQNIQYF
.	TRBV29-1	many	TRBJ1-3	TGCAGCGTTGGGGGGTACTCTGGAAACACCATATATTTT	CSVGGYSGNTIYF
.	TRBV12-3/TRBV12-4	many	TRBJ1-1	TGTGCCAGCTCACCTTTGACGGTGAACACTGAAGCTTTCTTT	CASSPLTVNTEAFF
TRBD1	TRBV3-1	few	TRBJ2-3	TGTGCCAGCAGCCGATATACAGGGGACGGCACAGATACGCAGTATTTT	CASSRYTGDGTDTQYF
.	TRBV5-6	few	TRBJ1-2	TGTGCCAGCAGCTTTTCGGGGAATGGCTACACCTTC	CASSFSGNGYTF
.	TRBV24-1	many	TRBJ2-3	TGTGCCACCAGTGATTCGGCTAGCACAGATACGCAGTATTTT	CATSDSASTDTQYF
.	TRBV12-3/TRBV12-4	many	TRBJ2-3	TGTGCCAGCTTGATCGGGGATACGCAGTATTTT	CASLIGDTQYF
.	TRBV11-2	.	TRBJ1-2	TGTGCCAGCAGCTTTAGCGACGCTAACTATGGCTACACCTTC	CASSFSDANYGYTF
.	TRBV20-1	few	TRBJ2-7	TGCAGTGCTAGTGTAAGGGGGGGCGCCAACTACGAGCAGTACTTC	CSASVRGGANYEQYF
.	TRBV12-3/TRBV12-4	many	TRBJ1-6	TGTGCCAGCAGTTTACCCGTAGCGGGCTCCTATAATTCACCCCTCCACTTT	CASSLPVAGSYNSPLHF
TRBD2	TRBV20-1	.	TRBJ2-1	TGCAGCGCCCCTCTAGCGGGAGGGCGCGGTGAGCAGTTCTTC	CSAPLAGGRGEQFF
.	TRBV20-1	many	TRBJ1-1	TGCAGTGCCCAGGTGGGGTCCACTGAAGCTTTCTTT	CSAQVGSTEAFF
TRBD1	TRBV7-9	many	TRBJ1-6	TGTGCCAGCAGGGATCAGGGGGGAGTTTCACCCCTCCACTTT	CASRDQGGVSPLHF
TRBD2	TRBV4-3	.	TRBJ2-1	TGCGCCAGCAGCCAAAATGGACTAGCGGGAGACAATGAGCAGTTCTTC	CASSQNGLAGDNEQFF
.	TRBV3-1	many	TRBJ1-2	TGTGCCAGCAGCCAGGGACCGAGTACTAACTATGGCTACACCTTC	CASSQGPSTNYGYTF